This T cell receptor beta chain originates from a study of relationships among human T cell subsets (dated by TCRdb to the early 2010s). For the wider study: Sequencing was performed on eight distinct blood T cell populations: pan T, CD8 cytotoxic, regulatory, Th1, Th2, naive plus transitional, activated and memory cells. Beyond this particular receptor, the publication reports: While more than 55% of CD8+ cytotoxic sequences came from clones with more than 100 reads, the regulatory and Th2 subsets had few clones of that kind. The substantial sharing of CDR3s among Th1, Th2 and regulatory T cells was interpreted as suggesting that cell fate choices are stochastic. A CD4+CD8+ double-positive population could not be excluded by the bead-based sorting. V, D and J usage, CDR3 length and N-nucleotide additions showed no statistically significant differences among the seven subsets.

As for this clonotype: The antigen this receptor binds is unknown. The junction departs from the called germline gene at one end, perhaps through a read error.

Starting from positively selected CD4+ cells, anti-CD25 beads were used to select CD4+CD25+ regulatory T cells. To isolate the T cell subsets, Miltenyi superparamagnetic beads coated with subset-specific monoclonal antibodies were used. Every T cell population came from peripheral blood. Ficoll separation was used to obtain mononuclear cells from whole blood, after which anti-CD14 microbeads were used to deplete monocytes. Right after isolation, the cell populations were resuspended in RNAprotect reagent. Library preparation used multiplex PCR. TCRdb shows the sequencer as 454 GS FLX. Semiquantitative ARM-PCR was used to amplify the TCR alpha and beta CDR3 regions from mRNA. In ARM-PCR, tagged nested gene-specific primers were applied first, and communal superprimers then carried out the exponential amplification. Exonuclease was used to remove the nested primers before the first-round PCR products went through the second amplification round. The amplicons were sequenced on the 454 platform, which can rapidly sequence millions of DNA fragments without cloning bias. An effective read was defined as a read mappable to both V and J germline segments. Turning to the authors' computational methods: IRmap was used to assign reads to germline V, D and J segments, relying on pyromap, a Smith-Waterman modification adapted to 454 sequencing errors. To filter D-beta assignments, cutoffs were set at the 99th percentile of the alignment scores obtained from simulated random sequences. The CDR3 was taken to be the amino acids lying between the conserved V-segment Y[YFLI]C motif and the J-segment [FW]GXGT motif. A compound Poisson process model, previously applied to large-scale EST data, was used to estimate repertoire diversity. A procedure for detecting cross-contamination was used to argue that sample contamination was not the source of the shared CDR3s. TCRdb ran its own pipeline on the public reads, namely fastp trimming at Q25 and MiXCR clone calling, and kept in-frame beta chains. Each entry is one CDR3 protein sequence, shown with its most common DNA and genes. None of the V and J calls come from the authors' own analysis; TCRdb made them. Here the sample has approximately 15,000 distinct CDR3 sequences; about 60% occur a single time. 2.1% of the sample belongs to the ten largest clones.

CDR1 and CDR2, per the germline V gene (reference sequence), are DFQATT and SNEGSKA. The CDR3 numbers 14 residues from cysteine through phenylalanine. Only the CDR3 DNA stays, 42 bases, in frame from base 1. What was sequenced was Tregs sorted from blood. The rearranged chain carries TRBV20-1 and TRBJ2-1, and TRBD2 matches 8 of the central bases. This TCR came from a middle-aged man in good health. The CDR3 loop reads CGARGPGLGNEQFF. The DNA sequence follows: TGCGGTGCTAGAGGACCGGGACTAGGGAATGAGCAGTTCTTC.